This T cell receptor (beta chain) was identified in a study of glioma-infiltrating T cells (dated by TCRdb to 2016 to 2017). For the study in its entirety: TCR alpha- and beta-chain repertoires were sequenced from glioma tissue, non-neoplastic brain tissue and matched peripheral blood mononuclear cells. Three low-grade glioma patients, roughly 8 primary glioblastoma patients and three non-glioma patients contributing non-neoplastic brain tissue were included in the paired cohort. Each tissue-infiltrating repertoire was compared with the same patient's peripheral blood repertoire to measure divergence between tissue and blood T-cell populations. The investigation overall reported the following: Tissue and blood shared very few CDR3 sequences, a result attributed to high CDR3 diversity and limited sampling. VJ-independent divergence between tissue and blood was lower than expected in non-neoplastic patients but higher than expected in all gliomas, particularly low-grade gliomas. Group comparisons rested on small numbers: three non-neoplastic, three low-grade glioma and about 8 glioblastoma patients.

The iRepertoire nested amplicon-rescue multiplex PCR (arm-PCR) platform was used to amplify TCR alpha and beta CDR3 regions from RNA. One-step reverse transcription and amplification used roughly 95-400 ng of tissue mRNA or PBMC total RNA as input. Following bead purification, Illumina adapters were added through a secondary multiplex PCR, and the libraries were then gel-purified between 200 and 400 bp. Demultiplexing relied on internal 6-nucleotide barcodes carried by the libraries. Libraries were sequenced on an Illumina MiSeq with 2x220 or 2x250 nucleotide paired-end reads. Regarding the original processing steps: FLASH 1.2.11 was used to merge paired reads, and BWA-MEM then aligned the reads to the GRCh37 human genome before TRA and TRB reads were extracted. For V and J assignment, an IMGT-derived reference of cassette sequences and CDR3 motifs that included pseudogenes was used. Reads were translated in three frames, and productive CDR3s were defined by a C…FGXG motif without stop codons. Clonotypes were defined as unique combinations of V-J cassette pair and CDR3 amino acid sequence. Filtering of reads was based on Hamming distance, with the threshold set by the sequence error rate of each sample in mapped regions. The public reads were run again by TCRdb, first through fastp at Q25 and then through MiXCR, and only productive beta chains were kept. Merged by CDR3 protein, the rows form single entries marked with the most common genes and DNA. The V and J calls here are based on TCRdb, not the publication. For this sample there are approximately 120,000 distinct CDR3 sequences; roughly 25% appear just once. Of the sample, over 12% is held by the ten largest clones.

CDR3 length: 16 amino acids, cysteine to phenylalanine. Only the CDR3 part of the read is kept: 48 bases, read in frame from the first base. Trimming takes 5 bases from V and 4 bases from J, and the germline ends sit 18 bases apart. CDR1 and CDR2 are read off the germline V gene (reference sequence) as DFQATT and SNEGSKA. Of note for this clonotype: The antigen this receptor binds is unknown. This could be a read error, since a much larger clone is one nucleotide away.

The V and J genes are TRBV20-1 and TRBJ1-6, and the D gene may be TRBD1, 6 bases matching. This TCR came from a human donor with low-grade glioma or glioblastoma, undergoing nonglioma brain surgery, or in good health (not recorded which). The sample taken for sequencing was glioma tissue, nonneoplastic brain tissue, or PBMCs (not recorded which). Here is the DNA: TGCAGTGCTTACCCCGGGACATGGGGTTATAATTCACCCCTCCACTTT. It is translated as CSAYPGTWGYNSPLHF.